This T cell receptor (beta chain) was retrieved from a study of CD8+ T cells in alopecia areata. Study-level information: The tofacitinib course ran for 6 to 18 months and was followed by 6 months off drug.

Germline CDR1 reads SGHTA; CDR2 reads FQGNSA. The CDR3 runs to 14 residues. The trim removed 5 bases at V and 1 base at J, leaving 3 bases unmatched. General study points: Across lesional scalp, and particularly alopecia totalis/universalis, clonality surpassed that of normal scalp.

Once RNA had been extracted, it was reverse transcribed into cDNA to act as the sequencing template. Data came from immunoSEQ multiplex PCR; TCRdb stores just in-frame clones and leaves some out. The sample contains 120,000 or so clones, about 57% of which appear only once. For this clone: Its target is unknown.

This rearrangement joins TRBV7-2 to TRBJ2-7, with 9 nucleotides matching TRBD1. The sequence came from a human donor with alopecia areata. Sequencing used CD4+ T cells sorted from blood, obtained at week 0. The CDR3 sequence: CASSRDRESYEQYF. In DNA form, the CDR3 reads TGTGCCAGCAGCCGGGACAGGGAATCCTACGAGCAGTACTTC. Complete variable domain (other parts from reference TRBV7-2 and TRBJ2-7): GAGVSQSPSNKVTEKGKDVELRCDPISGHTALYWYRQSLGQGLEFLIYFQGNSAPDKSGLPSDRFSAERTGGSVSTLTIQRTQQEDSAVYLCASSRDRESYEQYFGPGTRLTVT.